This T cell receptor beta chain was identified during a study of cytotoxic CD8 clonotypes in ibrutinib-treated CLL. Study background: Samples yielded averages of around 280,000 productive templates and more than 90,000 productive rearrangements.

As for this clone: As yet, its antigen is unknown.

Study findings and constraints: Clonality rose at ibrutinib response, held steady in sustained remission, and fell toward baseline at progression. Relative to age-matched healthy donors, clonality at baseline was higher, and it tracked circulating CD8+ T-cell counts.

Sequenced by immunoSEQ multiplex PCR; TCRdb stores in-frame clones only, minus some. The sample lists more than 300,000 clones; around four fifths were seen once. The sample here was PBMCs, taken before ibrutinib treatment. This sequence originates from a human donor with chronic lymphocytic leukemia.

As DNA, the CDR3 is TGTGCCAGTAGTATTGGCCAATCCGTTTTGGAGCAGTTCTTC. Protein: CASSIGQSVLEQFF. The chain is built from TRBV19 and TRBJ2-1, with D hard to call. This CDR3 contains 14 residues. Looked up from germline, CDR1 is LNHDA and CDR2 is SQIVND (reference sequence). V dropped 3 bases and J dropped 10 bases, with 16 bases sitting between them.